This entry lists 4 T cell receptor beta chains sequenced from one sample in a study of blood T cell repertoires in COVID-19. TCRdb's table, derived via immunoSEQ multiplex PCR, lists solely in-frame clones and lacks some. The sample holds approximately 240,000 clones, about 85% seen once. The specimen was PBMCs or T cells enriched from blood (not recorded which). Receptors were obtained from a woman younger than 45 with acute COVID-19.

V gene TRBV11-2 combines with J gene TRBJ2-5; the D is unclear. Germline assignment: CDR1 SGHAT and CDR2 FQNNGV. Deletions cut 1 base from V and 5 bases from J, with 5 bases between. The CDR3 runs to 12 residues. CDR3 amino acids: CASSLVMETQYF. In nucleotides, the CDR3 is TGTGCCAGCAGCTTAGTTATGGAGACCCAGTACTTC.

The rearrangement joins TRBV5-4 to TRBJ1-2; possible D gene TRBD1, 6 bases. The CDR3 spans 13 residues. V shed 3 bases and J shed 8 bases, with 14 bases lying between them. CDR1 is SGHNT, CDR2 YYREEE, per germline (reference sequence). The CDR3 sequence: CASSSPGGLGYTF. The CDR3 DNA reads TGTGCCAGCAGCTCCCCGGGGGGGCTAGGCTACACCTTC.

The chain uses TRBV29-1 and TRBJ2-7, with 8 positions matching TRBD2. The CDR3 consists of 13 residues. CDR1 and CDR2 (germline): SQVTM, ANQGSEA. V dropped 6 bases and J dropped 6; count of bases not matched to a gene: 10. CDR3 in DNA: TGCAGCGTCCAGGGACTAGAAGGAGGCGAGCAGTACTTC. Translation gives CSVQGLEGGEQYF.

The chain couples TRBV18 to TRBJ2-3, with D tentatively TRBD1 (6 bases). There are 16 residues in the CDR3. V lost 0 bases, J lost 0 bases, and 10 bases lay in between. Germline V gene lookup returns CDR1 KGHSH and CDR2 LQKENI. The CDR3 DNA sequence: TGTGCCAGCTCACCACCGGTGGGGGCCAGCACAGATACGCAGTATTTT. Translation gives CASSPPVGASTDTQYF.